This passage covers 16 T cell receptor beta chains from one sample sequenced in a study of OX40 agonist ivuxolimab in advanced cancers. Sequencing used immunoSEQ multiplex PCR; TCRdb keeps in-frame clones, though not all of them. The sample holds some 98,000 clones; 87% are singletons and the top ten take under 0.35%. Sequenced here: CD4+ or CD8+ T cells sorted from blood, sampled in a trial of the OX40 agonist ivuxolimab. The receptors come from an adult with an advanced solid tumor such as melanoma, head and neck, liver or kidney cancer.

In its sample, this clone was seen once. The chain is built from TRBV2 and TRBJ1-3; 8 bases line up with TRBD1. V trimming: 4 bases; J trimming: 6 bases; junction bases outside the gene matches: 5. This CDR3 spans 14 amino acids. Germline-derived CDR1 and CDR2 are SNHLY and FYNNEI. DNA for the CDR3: TGTGCCAGCAGTGTTCAGGGGGCAGAAAACACCATATATTTT. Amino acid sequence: CASSVQGAENTIYF.

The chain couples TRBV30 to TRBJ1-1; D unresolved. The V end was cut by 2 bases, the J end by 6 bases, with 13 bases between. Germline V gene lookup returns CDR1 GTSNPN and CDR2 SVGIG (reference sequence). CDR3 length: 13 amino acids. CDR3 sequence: CAWSLGWRPEAFF. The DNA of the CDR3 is TGTGCCTGGAGTCTCGGATGGCGACCTGAAGCTTTCTTT.

The CDR3 nucleotides read TGTGCCAGCAGTGAAACGATAGGAAGCGGAGGGGGAGAGACCCAGTACTTC. This codes for CASSETIGSGGGETQYF. The chain has TRBV6-1 and TRBJ2-5; either TRBD1 or TRBD2 may supply D (6 bases each). CDR3 size: 17 residues. Germline V lookup: CDR1 MNHNS, CDR2 SASEGT. The V end lost 2 bases, the J end lost 4 bases, and 20 bases lay between the germline ends.

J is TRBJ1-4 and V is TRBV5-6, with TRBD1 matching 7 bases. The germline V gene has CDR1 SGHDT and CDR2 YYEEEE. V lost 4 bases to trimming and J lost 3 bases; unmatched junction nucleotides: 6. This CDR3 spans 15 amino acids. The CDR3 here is CASSPGQRPNEKLFF. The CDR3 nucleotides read TGTGCCAGCAGCCCGGGACAGAGGCCTAATGAAAAACTGTTTTTT.

For the CDR3, the DNA is TGTGCCAGCAGTTCCGCCGGGGAGGGGCTCTACGAGCAGTACTTC. Amino acid sequence: CASSSAGEGLYEQYF. The chain joins TRBV5-6 to TRBJ2-7, with TRBD2 identical over 7 bases. Trimming took 5 bases from V and 3 from J; bases not matched to a gene: 11. The CDR3 consists of 15 residues. CDR1 SGHDT and CDR2 YYEEEE come from the germline V gene.

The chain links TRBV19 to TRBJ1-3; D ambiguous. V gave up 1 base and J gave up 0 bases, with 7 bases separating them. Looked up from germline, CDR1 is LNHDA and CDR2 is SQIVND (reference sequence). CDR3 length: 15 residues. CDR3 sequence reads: CASSIGVSSGNTIYF. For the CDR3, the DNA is TGTGCCAGTAGTATAGGAGTTAGCTCTGGAAACACCATATATTTT.

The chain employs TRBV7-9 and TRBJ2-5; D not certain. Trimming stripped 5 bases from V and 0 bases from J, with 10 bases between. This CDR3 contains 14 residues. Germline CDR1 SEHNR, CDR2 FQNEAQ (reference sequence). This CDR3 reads CASSRYQDQETQYF. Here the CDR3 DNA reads TGTGCCAGCAGCCGTTATCAGGACCAAGAGACCCAGTACTTC.

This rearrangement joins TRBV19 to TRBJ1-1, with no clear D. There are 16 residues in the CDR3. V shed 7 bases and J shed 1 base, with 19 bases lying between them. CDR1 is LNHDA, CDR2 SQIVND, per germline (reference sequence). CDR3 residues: CASTPFGGFENTEAFF. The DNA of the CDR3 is TGTGCCAGTACCCCTTTCGGAGGGTTCGAGAACACTGAAGCTTTCTTT.

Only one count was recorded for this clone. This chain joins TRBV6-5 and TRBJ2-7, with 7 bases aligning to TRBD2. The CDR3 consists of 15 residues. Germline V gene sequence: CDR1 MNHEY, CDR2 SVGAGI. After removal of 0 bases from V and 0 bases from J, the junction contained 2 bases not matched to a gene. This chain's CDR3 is CASSYSGRGSYEQYF. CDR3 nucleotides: TGTGCCAGCAGTTACTCGGGGAGGGGCTCCTACGAGCAGTACTTC.

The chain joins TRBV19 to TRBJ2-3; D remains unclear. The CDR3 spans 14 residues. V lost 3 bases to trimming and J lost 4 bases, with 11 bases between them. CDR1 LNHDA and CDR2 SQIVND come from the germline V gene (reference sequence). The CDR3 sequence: CASSMPPISDTQYF. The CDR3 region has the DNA TGTGCCAGTAGTATGCCTCCTATATCAGATACGCAGTATTTT.

CDR3 in amino acids: CSARNEKLFF. CDR3 nucleotide sequence: TGCAGTGCCCGAAATGAAAAACTGTTTTTT. V gene TRBV20-1 combines with J gene TRBJ1-4; the D is unclear. CDR1 DFQATT and CDR2 SNEGSKA come from the germline V gene (reference sequence). The CDR3 runs 10 residues. Trimming stripped 6 bases from V and 5 bases from J, with 4 bases between.

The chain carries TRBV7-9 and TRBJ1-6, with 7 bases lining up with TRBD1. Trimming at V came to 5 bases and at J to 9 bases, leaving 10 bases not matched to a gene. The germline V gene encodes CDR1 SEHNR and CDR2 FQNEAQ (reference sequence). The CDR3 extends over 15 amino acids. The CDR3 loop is CASSPGQAGSSPLHF. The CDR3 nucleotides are TGTGCCAGCAGCCCCGGACAGGCGGGAAGTTCACCCCTCCACTTT.

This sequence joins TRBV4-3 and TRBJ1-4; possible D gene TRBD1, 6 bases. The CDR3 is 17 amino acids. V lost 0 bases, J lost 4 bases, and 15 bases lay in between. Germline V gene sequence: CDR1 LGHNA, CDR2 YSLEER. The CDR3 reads CASSQEFGGQGNEKLFF. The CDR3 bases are TGCGCCAGCAGCCAAGAGTTCGGGGGGCAGGGTAATGAAAAACTGTTTTTT.

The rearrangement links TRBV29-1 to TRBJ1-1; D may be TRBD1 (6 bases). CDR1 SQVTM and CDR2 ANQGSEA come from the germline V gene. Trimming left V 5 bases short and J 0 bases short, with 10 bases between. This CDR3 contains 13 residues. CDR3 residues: CSVSQGLNTEAFF. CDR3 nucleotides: TGCAGCGTTAGTCAGGGGTTGAACACTGAAGCTTTCTTT.

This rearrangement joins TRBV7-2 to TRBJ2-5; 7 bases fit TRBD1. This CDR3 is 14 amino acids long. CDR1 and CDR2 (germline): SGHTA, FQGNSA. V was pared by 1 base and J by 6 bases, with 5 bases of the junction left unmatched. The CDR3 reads CASSLEGAEKTQYF. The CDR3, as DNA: TGTGCCAGCAGCTTAGAGGGGGCGGAAAAGACCCAGTACTTC.

The CDR3 reads CASSLGGGVMATEAFF. The CDR3 nucleotides are TGTGCCAGCAGCCTAGGGGGTGGGGTCATGGCCACTGAAGCTTTCTTT. The chain couples TRBV7-9 to TRBJ1-1; possibly TRBD1 for D (6 bases). Per the germline V gene, CDR1 is SEHNR and CDR2 is FQNEAQ (reference sequence). Trimming took 5 bases from V and 4 from J, leaving 20 bases between them. The CDR3 consists of 16 residues.